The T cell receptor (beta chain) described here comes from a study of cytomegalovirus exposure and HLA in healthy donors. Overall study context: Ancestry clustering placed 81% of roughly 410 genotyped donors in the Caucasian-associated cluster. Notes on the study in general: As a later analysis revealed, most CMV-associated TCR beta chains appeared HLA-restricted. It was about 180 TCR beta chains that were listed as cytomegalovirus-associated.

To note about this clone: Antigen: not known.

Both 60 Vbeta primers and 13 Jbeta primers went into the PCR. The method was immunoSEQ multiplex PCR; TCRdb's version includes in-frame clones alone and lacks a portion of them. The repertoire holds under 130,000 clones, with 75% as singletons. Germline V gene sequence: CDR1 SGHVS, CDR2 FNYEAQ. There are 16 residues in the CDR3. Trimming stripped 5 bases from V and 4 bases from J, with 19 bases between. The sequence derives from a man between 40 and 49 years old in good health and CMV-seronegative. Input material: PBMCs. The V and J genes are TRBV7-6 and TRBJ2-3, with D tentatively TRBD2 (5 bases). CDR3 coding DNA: TGTGCCAGCAGCCCAACTAGTAGCCGAAGAGCAGATACGCAGTATTTT. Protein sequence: CASSPTSSRRADTQYF.